The entry below gives a single TCR beta chain sequence along with its context. Germline assignment: CDR1 SNHLY and CDR2 FYNNEI. V lost 5 bases and J 4 bases, leaving 20 bases between the germline ends. The CDR3 is 17 amino acids. The entry originates in a study of blood T cell repertoires in COVID-19. Across the study: From T cells, B-cell-depleted T cells, or PBMCs came the material, which was cDNA or gDNA.

Profiling relied on immunoSEQ multiplex PCR, and the TCRdb table lists in-frame clones only, not all of them. The table records about 340,000 clones, around nine tenths of them present only once. Sequenced: peripheral blood. The receptor comes from a woman aged 60-75 years with COVID-19, enrolled during active disease. The rearrangement joins TRBV2 to TRBJ2-2, with a possible D match to TRBD1 (6 bases). CDR3 amino acids: CASSPDRRRGGTGELFF. CDR3 coding DNA: TGTGCCAGCAGTCCCGATAGGCGGCGAGGGGGCACCGGGGAGCTGTTTTTT. Drawing the rest from reference TRBV2 and TRBJ2-2, the complete variable domain is EPEVTQTPSHQVTQMGQEVILRCVPISNHLYFYWYRQILGQKVEFLVSFYNNEISEKSEIFDDQFSVERPDGSNFTLKIRSTKLEDSAMYFCASSPDRRRGGTGELFFGEGSRLTVL.